The present entry profiles one T cell receptor beta chain with its context. Its antigen is unidentified. The data belong to a study of cytomegalovirus exposure and HLA in healthy donors. Overall study findings and caveats: Most TCR sequences showed up rarely, but some public TCRs showed up in many donors.

The CDR3 runs to 14 residues. V lost 11 bases to trimming and J lost 0 bases, with 11 bases between them. Germline CDR1 reads KGHSH; CDR2 reads LQKENI. Primers: 60 Vbeta forward and 13 Jbeta reverse. Some clones are missing from TCRdb's copy, which holds only in-frame ones; the method was immunoSEQ multiplex PCR. The specimen's table records approximately 110,000 clones. Input material: PBMCs. This rearrangement joins TRBV18 to TRBJ2-6; D might be TRBD2 (6 bases). This TCR was sampled from a man between 18 and 35 years old in good health and CMV-seronegative. The CDR3 is CASPGDSGANVLTF. CDR3 in DNA: TGTGCCTCCCCGGGAGACTCTGGGGCCAACGTCCTGACTTTC.